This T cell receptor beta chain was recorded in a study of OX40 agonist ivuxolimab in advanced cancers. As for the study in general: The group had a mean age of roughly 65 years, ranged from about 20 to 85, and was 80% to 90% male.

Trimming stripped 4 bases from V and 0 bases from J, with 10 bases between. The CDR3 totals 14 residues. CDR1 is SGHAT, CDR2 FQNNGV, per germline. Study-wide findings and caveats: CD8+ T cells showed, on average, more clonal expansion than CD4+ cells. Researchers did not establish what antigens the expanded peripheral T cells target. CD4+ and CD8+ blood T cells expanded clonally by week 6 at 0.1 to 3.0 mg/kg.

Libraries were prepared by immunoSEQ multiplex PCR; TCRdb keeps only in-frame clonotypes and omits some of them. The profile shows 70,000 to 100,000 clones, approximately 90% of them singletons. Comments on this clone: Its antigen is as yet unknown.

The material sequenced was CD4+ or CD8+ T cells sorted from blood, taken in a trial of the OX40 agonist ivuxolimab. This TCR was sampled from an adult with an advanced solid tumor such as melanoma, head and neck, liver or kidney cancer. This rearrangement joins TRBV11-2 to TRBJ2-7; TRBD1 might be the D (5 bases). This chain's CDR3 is CASSSGHYSYEQYF. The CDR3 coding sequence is TGTGCCAGCAGCTCAGGACACTACTCCTACGAGCAGTACTTC.